One and the same sample provided the 9 T cell receptor beta chains below, sequenced in a study of regulatory T cells in long-lasting Graves disease. With iRepertoire HTBI primers and Arm-PCR of CDR3 regions, TCR beta libraries were built. TCRdb reprocessed the multiplex PCR reads via MiXCR and lists one record per CDR3 protein. The sample contains approximately 480,000 distinct CDR3 sequences, about a sixth of which appear only once. The time point denotes: newly diagnosed GD, antithyroid drugs for less than 3 months. The TCR library used RNA extracted from PBMCs. The data were also submitted as part of a second study, on T cells in Graves' hyperthyroidism and ophthalmopathy.

The sequencing here drew on peripheral blood mononuclear cells (PBMCs), taken at new diagnosis, from a patient treated with antithyroid drugs. These receptor sequences come from a man aged 35 to 55 with Graves disease.

This clonotype showed up just a few times. CDR3 region: CASSYSLGTASGNTIYF. DNA for the CDR3: TGTGCCAGCAGTTACTCCTTGGGGACGGCGTCTGGAAACACCATATATTTT. The chain combines TRBV6-2 or TRBV6-3 with TRBJ1-3; D possibly corresponds to TRBD1 (5 bases). Germline values: CDR1 MNHEY, CDR2 SVGEGT. The V gene lost 0 bases and the J gene lost 1 base, with 13 bases spanning the gap. This CDR3 has 17 amino acids.

The V and J genes are TRBV18 and TRBJ2-2; D gene ambiguous. In germline, CDR1 is KGHSH, CDR2 LQKENI. The CDR3 runs to 16 residues. The ends were cut back, 3 bases at V and 1 base at J, with 12 bases in the middle. This CDR3 is CASSPPKSGNTGELFF. CDR3 coding DNA: TGTGCCAGCTCACCGCCCAAGTCAGGGAACACCGGGGAGCTGTTTTTT.

The J gene is TRBJ2-7, the V gene TRBV20-1, with TRBD2 matching over 14 bases. In germline, CDR1 is DFQATT, CDR2 SNEGSKA (reference sequence). V lost 0 bases and J lost 4; bases outside the gene matches: 17. This CDR3 has 20 residues. The CDR3 nucleotides are TGCAGTGCTAGAGATTCGGGGACTAGCGGGAGTTTGGCGTGGGGGTACGAGCAGTACTTC. It is translated as CSARDSGTSGSLAWGYEQYF.

This clonotype was seen only once. A much more abundant neighbour one base away suggests this may be a read error. V and J are TRBV27 and TRBJ2-2; maybe TRBD2 (6 bases). The CDR3 has 19 residues. V was pared by 3 bases and J by 0 bases, with 20 bases between. Per the germline V gene, CDR1 is MNHEY and CDR2 is SMNVEV (reference sequence). CDR3 residues: CASSFSGWLATTNTGELFF. CDR3 nucleotides: TGTGCCAGCAGTTTTTCCGGGTGGCTAGCGACCACGAACACCGGGGAGCTGTTTTTT.

This sequence joins TRBV5-1 and TRBJ1-6; 7 bases line up with TRBD1. J lost 6 bases, V lost 4 bases, and 4 bases had no gene match. The CDR3 contains 14 residues. Per the germline V gene, CDR1 is SGHRS and CDR2 is YFSETQ. The CDR3 nucleotides read TGCGCCAGCAGCATGGGACAGCTTAATTCACCCCTCCACTTT. Encoded protein: CASSMGQLNSPLHF.

This clonotype was detected only a few times. This likely comes from a read error, as the CDR3 has no conserved phenylalanine or tryptophan at its end. V is TRBV28 and J is TRBJ2-7, with a tentative D call TRBD2 (5 bases). Germline values: CDR1 MDHEN, CDR2 SYDVKM. V lost 6 bases and J lost 0, with 9 bases in between. The length of the CDR3 is 13 residues. CDR3 protein: CASSTGSSYEQYL. The CDR3 coding sequence is TGTGCCAGCAGCACGGGAAGCTCCTACGAGCAGTACCTC.

This clonotype was recorded at least ten times. The chain carries TRBV20-1 and TRBJ2-3, with 7 positions matching TRBD2. Germline CDR1 reads DFQATT; CDR2 reads SNEGSKA (reference sequence). V lost 6 bases to trimming and J lost 3 bases; unmatched junction nucleotides: 12. The length of the CDR3 is 15 residues. The CDR3 region is CSAPLLASGTDTQYF. The CDR3 DNA reads as TGCAGTGCCCCCCTACTAGCGAGCGGAACAGATACGCAGTATTTT.

V and J are TRBV15 and TRBJ2-1; 10 nucleotides match TRBD2. V was clipped by 8 bases and J by 7 bases; unmatched bases: 8. CDR1 and CDR2 from the germline V gene are LNHNV and YYDKDF (reference sequence). This CDR3 comprises 14 residues. CDR3 sequence (DNA): TGTGCCACCTCAGCGGGAGGGCCCTCAAATGAGCAGTTCTTC. This encodes CATSAGGPSNEQFF.

This clonotype was observed at least ten times. V and J are TRBV5-1 and TRBJ1-1; 7 positions match TRBD1. V trimming: 0 bases; J trimming: 3 bases; junction bases outside the gene matches: 5. Germline-derived CDR1 and CDR2 are SGHRS and YFSETQ. The CDR3 length is 15 residues. CDR3 loop: CASSLVAGGYTEAFF. DNA for the CDR3: TGCGCCAGCAGCTTGGTGGCAGGGGGGTACACTGAAGCTTTCTTT.